The 27 T cell receptor beta chains below all came from one sample that was sequenced in a study of cytomegalovirus exposure and HLA in healthy donors. In the PCR, 60 Vbeta and 13 Jbeta primers were used. The data were produced by immunoSEQ multiplex PCR, yet TCRdb's version contains in-frame clones alone and is incomplete. The data show around 100,000 clones, with about 76% seen just once and over 4% held by the top ten. Sequencing was performed on PBMCs. Every receptor here comes from a man in his thirties or forties in good health and CMV-seropositive.

This chain joins TRBV6-5 and TRBJ2-7; D uncertain. Trimming left V 0 bases short and J 1 base short, with 4 bases between. From germline, CDR1 is MNHEY and CDR2 SVGAGI. The length of the CDR3 is 13 residues. The CDR3 region is CASSYSQSYEQYF. The CDR3 DNA is TGTGCCAGCAGTTACTCGCAGTCCTACGAGCAGTACTTC.

The chain uses TRBV28 and TRBJ1-2; 7 bases are shared with TRBD1. Per germline, CDR1 MDHEN and CDR2 SYDVKM. The CDR3 consists of 17 residues. The J segment lost 9 bases and the V segment lost 4 bases, leaving 20 bases of the junction unmatched. CDR3 DNA sequence: TGTGCCAGCAGTTCCTACTACAGGGGACAACTTTTGCAAAGCTACACCTTC. This translates into CASSSYYRGQLLQSYTF.

V gene TRBV10-3 combines with J gene TRBJ1-1; TRBD1 matches at 10 bases. Germline CDR1 reads ENHRY; CDR2 reads SYGVKD. The CDR3 is made up of 13 amino acids. V trimming: 8 bases; J trimming: 1 base; junction bases outside the gene matches: 1. This CDR3 reads CAIRDRGNTEAFF. The CDR3 coding sequence is TGTGCCATCCGGGACAGGGGGAACACTGAAGCTTTCTTT.

The gene calls are TRBV7-6 and TRBJ1-2, with TRBD1 as a possible D gene (6 bases). There are 15 residues in the CDR3. Between the trimmed V and J ends, which lost 3 bases and 6 bases, there was a span of 17 bases. In germline, CDR1 is SGHVS, CDR2 FNYEAQ. The DNA of the CDR3 is TGTGCCAGCAGCTTGCCCGTAGGGGGGGTCGATGGCTACACCTTC. This translates into CASSLPVGGVDGYTF.

V and J are TRBV5-1 and TRBJ1-3; D uncertain. This CDR3 is built from 16 residues. Between the trimmed V and J ends, which lost 0 bases and 4 bases, there was a span of 14 bases. Germline loops: CDR1 SGHRS, CDR2 YFSETQ. The CDR3 region is CASSLAPEGGGNTIYF. The DNA of the CDR3 is TGCGCCAGCAGCTTGGCGCCGGAGGGAGGCGGAAACACCATATATTTT. Full variable domain (rest looked up from reference TRBV5-1 and TRBJ1-3): KAGVTQTPRYLIKTRGQQVTLSCSPISGHRSVSWYQQTPGQGLQFLFEYFSETQRNKGNFPGRFSGRQFSNSRSEMNVSTLELGDSALYLCASSLAPEGGGNTIYFGEGSWLTVV.

This rearrangement joins TRBV28 to TRBJ1-2; 9 bases are shared with TRBD1. CDR3 length: 15 residues. The junction had 9 bases not matched to a gene; V was cut back by 5 bases and J by 5 bases. The germline V gene has CDR1 MDHEN and CDR2 SYDVKM. The CDR3: CASSPLTGGAYGYTF. CDR3 bases: TGTGCCAGCAGTCCCCTTACAGGGGGCGCTTATGGCTACACCTTC.

V gene TRBV9 combines with J gene TRBJ1-1, with TRBD1 identical over 7 bases. The CDR3 has 15 amino acids. Germline CDR1 and CDR2: SGDLS and YYNGEE. J gave up 7 bases and V 2 bases, and 11 bases lay outside the gene matches. For the CDR3, the DNA is TGTGCCAGCAGCGTTAGGAGGGACAGTGTACATGAAGCTTTCTTT. Translated: CASSVRRDSVHEAFF.

Worth noting for this clone: One junction end disagrees with the germline gene, perhaps due to a read error. The genes are TRBV11-3 and TRBJ2-3; tentatively, D is TRBD2 (6 bases). CDR3 length equals 15 residues. In germline, CDR1 is SGHNT, CDR2 YENEEA. Here the CDR3 reads CASSLDGGFTDTQYF. In nucleotides, the CDR3 is TGTGCCAGCAGCCTAGACGGGGGTTTCACAGATACGCAGTATTTT.

This clone was observed a handful of times. This chain uses TRBV4-3 with TRBJ1-1, with D perhaps matching TRBD1 (6 bases). Trimming took 3 bases from V and 1 from J, leaving 6 bases between them. Per the germline V gene, CDR1 is LGHNA and CDR2 is YSLEER. The CDR3 loop spans 13 amino acids. The CDR3, as DNA: TGCGCCAGCAGCCAGGGGGCGAACACTGAAGCTTTCTTT. This sequence encodes CASSQGANTEAFF.

The chain combines TRBV7-3 with TRBJ1-1; D is ambiguous. Germline V CDR1 and CDR2: SGHTA, FQGTGA. The CDR3 is 13 amino acids. The germline V and J ends were trimmed by 1 base and 3 bases, with 6 bases remaining between them. CDR3 protein: CASSLMPDTEAFF. CDR3 sequence (DNA): TGTGCCAGCAGCTTAATGCCGGACACTGAAGCTTTCTTT.

This rearrangement joins TRBV11-2 to TRBJ2-3; TRBD2 matches 13 bases. The V segment lost 5 bases and the J segment 5 bases; nucleotides outside the gene matches: 7. The CDR3 is 16 residues long. CDR1 SGHAT and CDR2 FQNNGV come from the germline V gene. The DNA for the CDR3 is TGTGCCAGCAGCAAAGGACTAGCGGGGGTCGTAGATACGCAGTATTTT. This codes for CASSKGLAGVVDTQYF.

This chain links TRBV6-5 with TRBJ2-3; 12 bases are shared with TRBD1. Germline-derived CDR1 and CDR2 are MNHEY and SVGAGI. The CDR3 has 13 residues. V trimming: 8 bases; J trimming: 9 bases; junction bases outside the gene matches: 6. The CDR3 region is CASRDRGLRTQYF. In DNA form, the CDR3 reads TGTGCCAGCCGGGACAGGGGGCTTCGGACGCAGTATTTT.

This clone was counted between two and nine times. The DNA for the CDR3 is TGTGCCAGTAGTGCGTATGGCTACACCTTC. Translating gives CASSAYGYTF. The chain recombines TRBV19 with TRBJ1-2; D gene unclear. V lost 5 bases and J lost 5, with 3 bases in between. The CDR3 is 10 residues long. Germline CDR1 reads LNHDA; CDR2 reads SQIVND (reference sequence).

The genes are TRBV5-1 and TRBJ2-3; TRBD2 matches at 8 bases. The CDR3 has 14 residues. V dropped 0 bases and J dropped 3; count of bases not matched to a gene: 0. Germline V gives CDR1 SGHRS, CDR2 YFSETQ. The CDR3 is CASSLGLATDTQYF. The CDR3 DNA reads TGCGCCAGCAGCTTGGGACTAGCGACAGATACGCAGTATTTT. Together with reference TRBV5-1 and TRBJ2-3, the CDR3 gives the full variable domain: KAGVTQTPRYLIKTRGQQVTLSCSPISGHRSVSWYQQTPGQGLQFLFEYFSETQRNKGNFPGRFSGRQFSNSRSEMNVSTLELGDSALYLCASSLGLATDTQYFGPGTRLTVL.

The CDR3 DNA reads as TGTGCCAGCAGCTTCCAACTAGCGGGGGATTACAATGAGCAGTTCTTC. Translating gives CASSFQLAGDYNEQFF. The chain recombines TRBV9 with TRBJ2-1; the match to TRBD2 covers 11 bases. CDR1 is SGDLS, CDR2 YYNGEE, per germline. The CDR3 has 16 amino acids. Unmatched junction bases numbered 7, after V lost 4 bases and J lost 4 bases.

The chain joins TRBV5-1 to TRBJ2-2; maybe TRBD2 (6 bases). Between the trimmed V and J ends, which lost 4 bases and 7 bases, there was a span of 8 bases. Germline CDR1 reads SGHRS; CDR2 reads YFSETQ. This CDR3 has 12 residues. The CDR3 nucleotides are TGCGCCAGCAGCGCGGAGGGCGGGGAGCTGTTTTTT. Its translation is CASSAEGGELFF.

The chain has TRBV12-5 and TRBJ1-5; D not certain. The CDR3 covers 12 residues. V was trimmed by 3 bases and J by 10 bases, leaving 10 bases between them. The germline V gene has CDR1 LGHNT and CDR2 FRNRAP. The CDR3 region is CASGLDDSPQHF. The CDR3 DNA reads TGTGCTAGTGGTTTAGATGACTCCCCCCAGCATTTT.

The rearrangement uses TRBV19 and TRBJ1-1; 7 nucleotides align to TRBD1. Germline CDR1 is LNHDA and CDR2 is SQIVND (reference sequence). V lost 3 bases, J lost 1 base, and 5 bases stayed unmatched. The CDR3 extends over 15 amino acids. The CDR3 loop reads CASSILGQTNTEAFF. In DNA form, the CDR3 reads TGTGCCAGTAGTATTTTGGGACAGACGAACACTGAAGCTTTCTTT.

The chain is built from TRBV9 and TRBJ1-2, with D possibly being TRBD1 (5 bases). Germline loops: CDR1 SGDLS, CDR2 YYNGEE. V dropped 3 bases and J dropped 6 bases, with 21 bases sitting between them. This CDR3 has 16 residues. The CDR3 DNA sequence: TGTGCCAGCAGCGCCGACCTGGGGCCCTCCTATGATGGCTACACCTTC. Protein: CASSADLGPSYDGYTF.

The CDR3 nucleotides read TGTGCCAGCAGTTTAGGGAGGTCTGGGGCCAACGTCCTGACTTTC. Protein: CASSLGRSGANVLTF. This chain uses TRBV28 with TRBJ2-6; D is possibly TRBD2 (6 bases). The CDR3 is 15 residues long. V lost 2 bases, J lost 1 base, and 6 bases lay in between. CDR1 and CDR2 (germline): MDHEN, SYDVKM.

The chain is built from TRBV6-1 and TRBJ1-2; D possibly corresponds to TRBD1 (6 bases). V lost 7 bases to trimming and J lost 4 bases, with 16 bases between them. Germline-derived CDR1 and CDR2 are MNHNS and SASEGT. This CDR3 spans 14 amino acids. CDR3 loop: CASMAPTGRYGYTF. The CDR3 nucleotides are TGTGCCAGCATGGCCCCGACAGGACGCTATGGCTACACCTTC.

In this sample, this clone turned up once. V gene TRBV5-4 combines with J gene TRBJ2-3; TRBD2 matches 12 bases. Germline V gene data show CDR1 as SGHNT and CDR2 as YYREEE (reference sequence). V was clipped by 4 bases and J by 8 bases; unmatched bases: 11. The CDR3 extends over 16 amino acids. The CDR3 DNA reads as TGTGCCAGCAGCCTCGGGGCTAGCGGGGGGGCCAGTACGCAGTATTTT. Protein sequence: CASSLGASGGASTQYF. The full variable domain, in which reference TRBV5-4 and TRBJ2-3 provide the parts outside the CDR3, is ETGVTQSPTHLIKTRGQQVTLRCSSQSGHNTVSWYQQALGQGPQFIFQYYREEENGRGNFPPRFSGLQFPNYSSELNVNALELDDSALYLCASSLGASGGASTQYFGPGTRLTVL.

DNA of the CDR3: TGTGCCAGCAGCGCCGGGACTAGCCCCGCCTACGAGCAGTACTTC. Its protein product is CASSAGTSPAYEQYF. This rearrangement joins TRBV9 to TRBJ2-7; TRBD2 matches at 9 bases. The length of the CDR3 is 15 residues. Trimming cost V 3 bases and J 2 bases; bases outside gene matches: 6. In germline, CDR1 is SGDLS, CDR2 YYNGEE. The variable domain in full, completed from reference TRBV9 and TRBJ2-7, reads DSGVTQTPKHLITATGQRVTLRCSPRSGDLSVYWYQQSLDQGLQFLIQYYNGEERAKGNILERFSAQQFPDLHSELNLSSLELGDSALYFCASSAGTSPAYEQYFGPGTRLTVT.

J is TRBJ2-7 and V is TRBV9; possible D gene TRBD2, 5 bases. This CDR3 has 15 amino acids. The germline CDR1 and CDR2 sequences are SGDLS and YYNGEE. V was clipped by 0 bases and J by 6 bases, with 16 bases between them. CDR3 nucleotides: TGTGCCAGCAGCGTAGAAGCCCCCGCGGCGGGCGAGCAGTACTTC. Its translation is CASSVEAPAAGEQYF.

The gene calls are TRBV14 and TRBJ2-5; TRBD2 matches 8 bases. V was pared by 1 base and J by 11 bases, with 12 bases of the junction left unmatched. In germline, CDR1 is SGHDN, CDR2 FVKESK. The CDR3 is 15 residues long. This CDR3 reads CASSQGLAGQGEQYF. The CDR3, as DNA: TGTGCCAGCAGCCAAGGTCTAGCGGGCCAAGGGGAGCAGTACTTC.

The chain is built from TRBV2 and TRBJ1-1; no definite D call. V was pared by 4 bases and J by 5 bases, with 5 bases between. In germline, CDR1 is SNHLY, CDR2 FYNNEI. The CDR3 runs to 11 residues. CDR3 in amino acids: CASSVFTEAFF. The CDR3 nucleotides read TGTGCCAGCAGTGTCTTTACTGAAGCTTTCTTT.

This clone was seen more than once but under ten times. The chain recombines TRBV5-6 with TRBJ1-4; D is possibly TRBD1 (5 bases). Trimming shortened V by 5 bases and J by 8 bases, and 19 bases separated the two germline ends. Germline V gene data show CDR1 as SGHDT and CDR2 as YYEEEE. This CDR3 comprises 15 residues. The CDR3 protein is CASRKTGTPREKLFF. Here the CDR3 DNA reads TGTGCCAGCAGAAAAACCGGGACTCCCCGCGAAAAACTGTTTTTT. Combining the CDR3 with reference TRBV5-6 and TRBJ1-4 gives the whole variable domain DAGVTQSPTHLIKTRGQQVTLRCSPKSGHDTVSWYQQALGQGPQFIFQYYEEEERQRGNFPDRFSGHQFPNYSSELNVNALLLGDSALYLCASRKTGTPREKLFFGSGTQLSVL.